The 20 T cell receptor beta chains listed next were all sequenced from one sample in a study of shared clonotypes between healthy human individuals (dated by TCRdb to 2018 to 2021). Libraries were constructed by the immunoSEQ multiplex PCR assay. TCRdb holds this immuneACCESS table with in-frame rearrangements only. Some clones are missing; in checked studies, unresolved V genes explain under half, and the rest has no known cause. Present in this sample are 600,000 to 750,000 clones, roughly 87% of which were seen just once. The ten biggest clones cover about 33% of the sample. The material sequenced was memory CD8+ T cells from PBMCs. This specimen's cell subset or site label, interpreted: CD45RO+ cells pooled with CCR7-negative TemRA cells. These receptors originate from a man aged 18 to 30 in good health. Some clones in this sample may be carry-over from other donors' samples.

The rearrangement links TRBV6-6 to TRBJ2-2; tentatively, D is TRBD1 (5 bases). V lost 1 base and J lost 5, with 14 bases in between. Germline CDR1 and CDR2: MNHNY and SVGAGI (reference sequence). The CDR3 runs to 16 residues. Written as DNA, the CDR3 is TGTGCCAGCAGTTACTTTAATAGGGGTTGGACCGGGGAGCTGTTTTTT. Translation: CASSYFNRGWTGELFF.

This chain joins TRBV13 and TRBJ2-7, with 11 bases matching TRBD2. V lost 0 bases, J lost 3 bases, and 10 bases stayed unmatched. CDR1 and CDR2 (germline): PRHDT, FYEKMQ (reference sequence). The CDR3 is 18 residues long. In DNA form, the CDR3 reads TGTGCCAGCAGCTTAGGCCCACAATTTAGCGGGAGGGGCTACGAGCAGTACTTC. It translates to CASSLGPQFSGRGYEQYF.

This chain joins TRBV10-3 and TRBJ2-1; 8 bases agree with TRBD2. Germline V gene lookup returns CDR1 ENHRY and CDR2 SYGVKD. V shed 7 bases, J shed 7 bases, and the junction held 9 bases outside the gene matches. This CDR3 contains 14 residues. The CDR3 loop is CAITDGTRWNEQFF. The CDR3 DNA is TGTGCCATCACTGATGGGACTAGATGGAATGAGCAGTTCTTC.

CDR3 protein: CASSLGTAVNQPQHF. CDR3 sequence (DNA): TGTGCCAGCAGTTTAGGGACAGCAGTCAATCAGCCCCAGCATTTT. This chain connects TRBV27 to TRBJ1-5; 7 bases fit TRBD1. The germline gives CDR1 MNHEY, CDR2 SMNVEV (reference sequence). Trimming took 2 bases from V and 3 from J; bases not matched to a gene: 4. This CDR3 comprises 15 residues.

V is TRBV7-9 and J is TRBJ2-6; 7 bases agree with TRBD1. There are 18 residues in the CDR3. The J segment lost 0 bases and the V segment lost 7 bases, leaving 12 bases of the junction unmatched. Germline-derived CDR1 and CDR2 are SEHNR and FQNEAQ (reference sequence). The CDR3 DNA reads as TGTGCCAGCACCGACAGGGAAGATGAGCGCTCTGGGGCCAACGTCCTGACTTTC. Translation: CASTDREDERSGANVLTF.

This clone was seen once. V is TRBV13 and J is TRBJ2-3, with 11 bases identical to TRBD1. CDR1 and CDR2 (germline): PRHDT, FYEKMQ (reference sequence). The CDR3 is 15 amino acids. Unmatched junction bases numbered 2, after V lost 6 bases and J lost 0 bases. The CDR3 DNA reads TGTGCCAGCAGGGGACAGGGGGTTAGCACAGATACGCAGTATTTT. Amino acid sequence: CASRGQGVSTDTQYF.

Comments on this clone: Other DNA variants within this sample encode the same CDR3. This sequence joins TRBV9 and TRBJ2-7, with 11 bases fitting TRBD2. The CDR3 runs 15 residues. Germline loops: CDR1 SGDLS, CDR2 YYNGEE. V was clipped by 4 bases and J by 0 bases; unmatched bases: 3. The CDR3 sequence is CASSPGTSGSYEQYF. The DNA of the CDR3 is TGTGCCAGCAGCCCCGGGACTAGCGGCTCCTACGAGCAGTACTTC.

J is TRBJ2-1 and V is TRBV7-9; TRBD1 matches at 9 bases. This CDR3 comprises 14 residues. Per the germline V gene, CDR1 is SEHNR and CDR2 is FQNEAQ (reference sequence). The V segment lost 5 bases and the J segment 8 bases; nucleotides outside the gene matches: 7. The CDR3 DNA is TGTGCCAGCAGCCCCCACAGGGGGCTCGATGAGCAGTTCTTC. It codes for CASSPHRGLDEQFF.

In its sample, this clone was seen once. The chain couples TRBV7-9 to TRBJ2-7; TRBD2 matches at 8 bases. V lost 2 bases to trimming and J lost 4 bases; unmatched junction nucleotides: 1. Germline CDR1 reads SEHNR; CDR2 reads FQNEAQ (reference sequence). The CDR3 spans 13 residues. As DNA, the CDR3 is TGTGCCAGCAGCTTATCTAGCGGGTACGAGCAGTACTTC. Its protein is CASSLSSGYEQYF.

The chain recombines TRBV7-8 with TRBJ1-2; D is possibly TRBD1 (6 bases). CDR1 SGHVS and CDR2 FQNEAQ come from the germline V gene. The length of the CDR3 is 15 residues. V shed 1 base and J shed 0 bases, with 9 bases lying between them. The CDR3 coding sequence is TGTGCCAGCAGCTTAGAGGCAGGGGCTAACTATGGCTACACCTTC. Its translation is CASSLEAGANYGYTF.

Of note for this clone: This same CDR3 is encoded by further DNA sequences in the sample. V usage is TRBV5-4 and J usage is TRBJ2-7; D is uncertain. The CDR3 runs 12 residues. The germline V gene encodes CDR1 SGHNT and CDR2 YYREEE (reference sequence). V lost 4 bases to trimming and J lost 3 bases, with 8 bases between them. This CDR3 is CASSPNDYEQYF. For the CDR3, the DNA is TGTGCCAGCAGCCCCAATGACTACGAGCAGTACTTC.

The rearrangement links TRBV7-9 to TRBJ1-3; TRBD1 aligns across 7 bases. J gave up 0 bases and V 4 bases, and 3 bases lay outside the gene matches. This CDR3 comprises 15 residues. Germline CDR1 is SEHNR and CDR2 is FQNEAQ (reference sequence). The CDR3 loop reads CASSSDRLSGNTIYF. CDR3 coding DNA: TGTGCCAGCAGCTCGGACAGGCTCTCTGGAAACACCATATATTTT.

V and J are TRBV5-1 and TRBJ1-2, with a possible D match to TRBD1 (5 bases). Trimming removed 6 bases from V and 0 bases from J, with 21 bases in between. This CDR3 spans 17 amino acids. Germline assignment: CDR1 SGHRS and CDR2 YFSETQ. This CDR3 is CASTLGAGIFANYGYTF. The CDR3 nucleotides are TGCGCCAGCACACTTGGGGCAGGGATTTTTGCTAACTATGGCTACACCTTC.

As DNA, the CDR3 is TGTGCCAGCAGCATTCGTGGGGATGAGCAGTTCTTC. Residues: CASSIRGDEQFF. The chain is built from TRBV11-3 and TRBJ2-1; no clear D. Germline V gene data show CDR1 as SGHNT and CDR2 as YENEEA. The CDR3 is made up of 12 amino acids. V lost 5 bases, J lost 8 bases, and 10 bases lay in between.

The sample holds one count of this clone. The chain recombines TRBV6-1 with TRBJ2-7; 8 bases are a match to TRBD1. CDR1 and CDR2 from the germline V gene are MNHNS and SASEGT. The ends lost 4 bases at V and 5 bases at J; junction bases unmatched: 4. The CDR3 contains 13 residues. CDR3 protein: CASSGRQGHEQYF. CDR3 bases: TGTGCCAGCAGTGGTAGACAGGGGCACGAGCAGTACTTC.

The CDR3 spells CAWSRVPLSFATNEKLFF. The CDR3 region has the DNA TGTGCCTGGAGTAGAGTACCCCTGAGCTTTGCAACTAATGAAAAACTGTTTTTT. The V gene is TRBV30, the J gene TRBJ1-4, with unresolved D. Germline V gene sequence: CDR1 GTSNPN, CDR2 SVGIG (reference sequence). CDR3 length: 18 amino acids. The V and J ends lost 2 bases and 0 bases respectively, with 19 bases between them.

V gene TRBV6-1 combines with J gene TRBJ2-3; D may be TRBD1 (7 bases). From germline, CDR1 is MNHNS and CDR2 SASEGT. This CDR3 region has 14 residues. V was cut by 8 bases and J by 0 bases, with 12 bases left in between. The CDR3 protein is CASLQGTSTDTQYF. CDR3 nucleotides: TGTGCCAGCCTACAGGGGACTAGCACAGATACGCAGTATTTT.

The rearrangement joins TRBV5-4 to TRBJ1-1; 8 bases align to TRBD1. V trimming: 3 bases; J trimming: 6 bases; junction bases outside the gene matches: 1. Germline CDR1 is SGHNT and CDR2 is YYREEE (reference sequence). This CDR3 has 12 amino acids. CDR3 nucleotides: TGTGCCAGCAGCTCCAGGGGGCCTGAAGCTTTCTTT. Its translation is CASSSRGPEAFF.

The CDR3 DNA reads as TGTGCCAGCAAAAAAAACACCGGGGAGCTGTTTTTT. Translated: CASKKNTGELFF. The V gene is TRBV27, the J gene TRBJ2-2; D unclear. The CDR3 is 12 amino acids. V lost 7 bases and J lost 2, with 5 bases in between. Germline V gene data show CDR1 as MNHEY and CDR2 as SMNVEV (reference sequence).

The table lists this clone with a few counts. CDR3: CASSERLVAGELFF. The CDR3 nucleotides read TGTGCCAGCAGCGAAAGACTAGTTGCCGGGGAGCTGTTTTTT. The chain combines TRBV4-2 with TRBJ2-2, with D maybe TRBD2 (6 bases). V was pared by 5 bases and J by 6 bases, with 13 bases between. CDR1 and CDR2 (germline): LGHNA, YNFKEQ. The CDR3 length is 14 residues.